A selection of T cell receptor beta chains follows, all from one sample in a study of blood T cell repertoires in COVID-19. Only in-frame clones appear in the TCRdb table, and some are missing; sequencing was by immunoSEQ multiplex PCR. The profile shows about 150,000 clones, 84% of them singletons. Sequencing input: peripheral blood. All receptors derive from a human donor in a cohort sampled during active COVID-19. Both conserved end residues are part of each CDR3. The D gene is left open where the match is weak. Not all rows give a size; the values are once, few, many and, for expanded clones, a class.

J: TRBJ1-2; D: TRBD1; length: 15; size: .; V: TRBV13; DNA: TGTGCCAGCAGCCCGCGACAGGGAGTGAACTATGGCTACACCTTC; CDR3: CASSPRQGVNYGYTF
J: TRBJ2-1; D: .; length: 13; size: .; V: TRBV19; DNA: TGTGCCAGTAGCCGACAGGTAGACAATGAGCAGTTCTTC; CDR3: CASSRQVDNEQFF
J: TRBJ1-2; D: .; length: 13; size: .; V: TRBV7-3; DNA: TGTGCCAGCAGTGGCATAGGCGGATATGGCTACACCTTC; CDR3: CASSGIGGYGYTF
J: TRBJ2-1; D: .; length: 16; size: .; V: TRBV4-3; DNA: TGCGCCAGCAGCCAAGCCCCAGGGCTGACCTACAATGAGCAGTTCTTC; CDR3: CASSQAPGLTYNEQFF
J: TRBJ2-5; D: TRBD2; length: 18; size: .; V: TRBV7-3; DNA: TGTGCCAGCAGCTTATTTCGTTGGCTAGCGGGAGACAGAGAGACCCAGTACTTC; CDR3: CASSLFRWLAGDRETQYF
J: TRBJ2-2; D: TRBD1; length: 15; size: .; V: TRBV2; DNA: TGTGCCAGCGACGGGCAGGGGGCGAACACCGGGGAGCTGTTTTTT; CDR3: CASDGQGANTGELFF
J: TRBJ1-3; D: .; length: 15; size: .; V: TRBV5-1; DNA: TGCGCCAGCAGCTTGATGGGGGGCTCTGGAAACACCATATATTTT; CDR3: CASSLMGGSGNTIYF
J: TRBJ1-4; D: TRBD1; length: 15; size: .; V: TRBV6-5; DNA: TGTGCCAGCAGGACCTGGGACAGAACTAATGAAAAACTGTTTTTT; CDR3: CASRTWDRTNEKLFF
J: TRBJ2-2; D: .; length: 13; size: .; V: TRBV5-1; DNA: TGCGCCAGCAGCACAGGGAACACCGGGGAGCTGTTTTTT; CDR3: CASSTGNTGELFF
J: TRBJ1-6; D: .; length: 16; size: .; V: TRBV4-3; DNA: TGCGCCAGCAGCCAAGATCTAGGCAGGGGCTATTCACCCCTCCACTTT; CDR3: CASSQDLGRGYSPLHF
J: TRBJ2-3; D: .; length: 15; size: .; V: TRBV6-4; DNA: TGTGCCAGCAGACCGACCGGAGATAATTATGATACGCAGTATTTT; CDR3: CASRPTGDNYDTQYF
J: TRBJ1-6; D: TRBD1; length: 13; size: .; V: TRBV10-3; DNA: TGTGCCATTCGGACAGGGGCAAATTCACCCCTCCACTTT; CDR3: CAIRTGANSPLHF
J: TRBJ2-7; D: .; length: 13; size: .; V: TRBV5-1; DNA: TGCGCCAGCAGCCTACTGGGGACTGGCGAGCAGTACTTC; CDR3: CASSLLGTGEQYF
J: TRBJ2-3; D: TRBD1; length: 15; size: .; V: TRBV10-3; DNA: TGTGCCATCTGCTCGGGACAGGGTATGACAGATACGCAGTATTTT; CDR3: CAICSGQGMTDTQYF
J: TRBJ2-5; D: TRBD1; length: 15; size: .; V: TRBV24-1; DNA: TGTGCCACCAGTGAGCAGGACAGGGGGCTAGAGACCCAGTACTTC; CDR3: CATSEQDRGLETQYF
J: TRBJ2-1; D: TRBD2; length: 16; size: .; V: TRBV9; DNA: TGTGCCAGCAGCTACCGACTAGCGGGAGGATACAATGAGCAGTTCTTC; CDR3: CASSYRLAGGYNEQFF
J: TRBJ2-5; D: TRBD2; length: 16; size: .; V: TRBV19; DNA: TGTGCCAGTAGTATAGGGAGCGGGAGGGGTCAAGAGACCCAGTACTTC; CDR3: CASSIGSGRGQETQYF
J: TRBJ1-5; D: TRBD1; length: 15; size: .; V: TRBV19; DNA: TGTGCCAGTAGTGAGACAGGGTCGGGCAATCAGCCCCAGCATTTT; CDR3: CASSETGSGNQPQHF
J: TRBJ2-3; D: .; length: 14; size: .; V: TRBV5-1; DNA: TGCGCCAGCAGGGATGGGGCGATCGCAGATACGCAGTATTTT; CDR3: CASRDGAIADTQYF
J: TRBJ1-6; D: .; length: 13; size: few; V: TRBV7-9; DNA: TGTGCCAGCAGCCCATCCCAGAAAACACCCCTCCACTTT; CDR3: CASSPSQKTPLHF
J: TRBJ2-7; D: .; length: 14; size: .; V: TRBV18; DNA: TGTGCCAGCTCACCAAACCTGGACACCTACGAGCAGTACTTC; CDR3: CASSPNLDTYEQYF
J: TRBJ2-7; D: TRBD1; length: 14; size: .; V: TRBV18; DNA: TGTGCCAGCTCACCAAGACAGGGCACCTACGAGCAGTACTTC; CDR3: CASSPRQGTYEQYF
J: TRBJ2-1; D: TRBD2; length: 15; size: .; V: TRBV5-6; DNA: TGTGCCAGCAGCCCCGGGAGGAGCTCCTACAATGAGCAGTTCTTC; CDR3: CASSPGRSSYNEQFF
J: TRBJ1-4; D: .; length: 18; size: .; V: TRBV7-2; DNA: TGTGCCACCTGTAAGGAGGTCGGTCGGGGAGCAACTAATGAAAAACTGTTTTTT; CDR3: CATCKEVGRGATNEKLFF
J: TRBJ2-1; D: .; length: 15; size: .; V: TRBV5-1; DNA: TGCGCCAGCAGCTTGGTGGGGGCTAGTTACAATGAGCAGTTCTTC; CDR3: CASSLVGASYNEQFF
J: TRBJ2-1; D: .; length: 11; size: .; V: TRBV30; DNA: TGTGCCTGGAGAAAACTCCGTGAGCAGTTCTTC; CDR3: CAWRKLREQFF
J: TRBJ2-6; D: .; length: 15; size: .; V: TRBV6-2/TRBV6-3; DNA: TGTGCCAGCAGTTACGGAGTGTCTGGGGCCAACGTCCTGACTTTC; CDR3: CASSYGVSGANVLTF
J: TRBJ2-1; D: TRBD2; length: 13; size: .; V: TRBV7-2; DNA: TGTGCCAGCAGCTACGGACTAGCGGGGGAGCAGTTCTTC; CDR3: CASSYGLAGEQFF
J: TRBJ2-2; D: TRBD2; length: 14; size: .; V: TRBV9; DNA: TGTGCCAGCAGCGTAGGACTAGCGGCCGGGGAGCTGTTTTTT; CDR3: CASSVGLAAGELFF
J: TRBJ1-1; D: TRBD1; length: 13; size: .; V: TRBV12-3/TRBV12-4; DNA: TGTGCCAGCAGCCGGACAGGGCCTACTGAAGCTTTCTTT; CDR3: CASSRTGPTEAFF
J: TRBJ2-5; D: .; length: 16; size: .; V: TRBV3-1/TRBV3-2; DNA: TGTGCCAGCAGCCAAGATTGGTCGAGGCGGCAAGAGACCCAGTACTTC; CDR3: CASSQDWSRRQETQYF
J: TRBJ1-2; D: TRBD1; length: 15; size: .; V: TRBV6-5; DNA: TGTGCCAGCAGTTACGGACAGGGAGGGGGGTATGGCTACACCTTC; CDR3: CASSYGQGGGYGYTF
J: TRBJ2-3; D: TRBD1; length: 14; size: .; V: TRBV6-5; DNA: TGTGCCAGCAGCCGCGGACAGGGGTCAGATACGCAGTATTTT; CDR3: CASSRGQGSDTQYF
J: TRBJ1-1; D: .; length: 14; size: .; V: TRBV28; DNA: TGTGCCAGCAGCCCCCTGGGCTTTGGGACTGAAGCTTTCTTT; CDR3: CASSPLGFGTEAFF
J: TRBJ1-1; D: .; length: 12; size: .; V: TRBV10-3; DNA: TGTGCCATCAGTGAGTCAGCGGTCAAAGCTTTCTTT; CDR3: CAISESAVKAFF
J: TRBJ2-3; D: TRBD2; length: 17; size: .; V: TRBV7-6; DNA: TGTGCCAGCAGCTTAGCGATAGCGGGGGCAAGCACAGATACGCAGTATTTT; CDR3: CASSLAIAGASTDTQYF
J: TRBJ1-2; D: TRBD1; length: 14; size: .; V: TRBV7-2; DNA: TGTGCCAGCAGCTTTGGGACAGCGAACTATGGCTACACCTTC; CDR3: CASSFGTANYGYTF
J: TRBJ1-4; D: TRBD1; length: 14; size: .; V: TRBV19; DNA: TGTGCCAGTAGTATGGACAGGGAGGGAGCAAAACTGTTTTTT; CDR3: CASSMDREGAKLFF
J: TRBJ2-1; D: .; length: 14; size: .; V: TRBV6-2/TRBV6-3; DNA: TGTGCCAGCAGTTACCCAGGGGACCCGGTCTATCAGTTCTTC; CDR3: CASSYPGDPVYQFF
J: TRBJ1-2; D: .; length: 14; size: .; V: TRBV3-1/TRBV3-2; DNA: TGTGCCAGCAGCCAAGACAGGCAAATCTATGGCTACACCTTC; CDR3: CASSQDRQIYGYTF
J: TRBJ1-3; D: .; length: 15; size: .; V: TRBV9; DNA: TGTGCCAGCAGCGTAGCCTCAAAGCAAAGAAACACCATATATTTT; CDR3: CASSVASKQRNTIYF
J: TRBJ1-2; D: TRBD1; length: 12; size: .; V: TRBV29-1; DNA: TGCAGCGTTGTACAGGGGGCTAATGGCTACACCTTC; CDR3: CSVVQGANGYTF
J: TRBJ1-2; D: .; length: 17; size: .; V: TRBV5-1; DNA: TGCGCCAGCAGCTTGCCACCGGCGGAAGTTGGTAAATATGGCTACACCTTC; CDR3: CASSLPPAEVGKYGYTF
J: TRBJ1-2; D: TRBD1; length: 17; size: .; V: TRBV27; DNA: TGTGCCAGCAGTTTAGTACCGGGACAGGGTGGCCACTATGGCTACACCTTC; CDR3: CASSLVPGQGGHYGYTF
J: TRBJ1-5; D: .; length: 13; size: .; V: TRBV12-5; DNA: TGTGCTAGTGGTTTGCAGGGCCTCACGTACATGGATTTT; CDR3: CASGLQGLTYMDF
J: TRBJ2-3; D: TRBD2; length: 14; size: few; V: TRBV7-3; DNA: TGTGCCAGCAGCCCCGACGGGGGGATAGATACGCAGTATTTT; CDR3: CASSPDGGIDTQYF
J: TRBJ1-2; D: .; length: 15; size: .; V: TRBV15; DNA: TGTGCCACCAGCAAAGCAGCCAGGGCGATCGATGGCTACACCTTC; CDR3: CATSKAARAIDGYTF
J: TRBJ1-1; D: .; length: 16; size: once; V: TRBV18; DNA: TGTGCCAGCTCACCAGAGACAGCGAGAATGAACACTGAAGCTTTCTTT; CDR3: CASSPETARMNTEAFF
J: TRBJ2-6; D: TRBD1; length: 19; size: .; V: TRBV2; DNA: TGTGCCAGCAGCACTGGACAGGGCGGCCCGGGCTCTGGGGCCAACGTCCTGACTTTC; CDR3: CASSTGQGGPGSGANVLTF
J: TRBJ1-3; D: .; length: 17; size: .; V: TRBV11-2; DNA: TGTGCCAGCAGCTTAGGAGTCCCGGGACTATCCTTGAGCGCCATATATTTT; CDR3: CASSLGVPGLSLSAIYF
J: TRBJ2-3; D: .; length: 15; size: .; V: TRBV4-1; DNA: TGCGCCAGCAGCCAATTTATAGCTAGCACAGATACGCAGTATTTT; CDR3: CASSQFIASTDTQYF
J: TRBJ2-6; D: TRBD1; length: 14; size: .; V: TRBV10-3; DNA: TGTGCCTCCGGGGACAGCTCTGGGGCCAACGTCCTGACTTTC; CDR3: CASGDSSGANVLTF
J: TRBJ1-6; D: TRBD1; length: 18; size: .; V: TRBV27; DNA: TGTGCCAGCAGTACCACCGGGACAGGGTCACTGGGTAATTCACCCCTCCACTTT; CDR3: CASSTTGTGSLGNSPLHF
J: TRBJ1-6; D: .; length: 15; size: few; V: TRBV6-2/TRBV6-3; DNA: TGTGCCAGCAGTCCGGGACAAGGGGAGAATTCACCCCTCCACTTT; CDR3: CASSPGQGENSPLHF
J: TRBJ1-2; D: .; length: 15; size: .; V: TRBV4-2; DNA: TGTGCCAGCAGCCAAGATGGGACAAGTAACTATGGCTACACCTTC; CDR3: CASSQDGTSNYGYTF
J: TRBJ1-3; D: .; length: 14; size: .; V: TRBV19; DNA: TGTGCCAGTAGTATTCCTGGACAGGGAAACACCATATATTTT; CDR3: CASSIPGQGNTIYF
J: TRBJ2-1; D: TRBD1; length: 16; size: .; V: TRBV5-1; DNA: TGCGCCAGCAGCCCAAGCGGGACAGGGAATCCGAATGAGCAGTTCTTC; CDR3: CASSPSGTGNPNEQFF
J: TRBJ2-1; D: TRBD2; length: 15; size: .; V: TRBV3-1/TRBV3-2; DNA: TGTGCCAGCGAAATCGGCGGGGGGGGATACAATGAGCAGTTCTTC; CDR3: CASEIGGGGYNEQFF